The rows below give T cell receptor beta chains drawn from one sample of a study of CD4 T cells in relation to SARS-CoV-2 and coronaviruses. These receptors lack a known antigen. Generated by immunoSEQ multiplex PCR, the TCRdb table keeps only in-frame clones and is missing some. The table lists 35,000 or so clones, about 79% of them singletons. Material for sequencing was naive CD4+ T cells from PBMCs, cultured in vitro. The receptors come from an adult with COVID-19. Each CDR3 is given with its conserved first and last residue. The D gene is left open where the match is weak.

j_call: TRBJ2-2; v_call: TRBV4-1; d_call: TRBD1; cdr3_aa: CASSHLRRQGTTGELFF
j_call: TRBJ1-2; v_call: TRBV18; d_call: -; cdr3_aa: CASSPTSWPPADYGYTF
j_call: TRBJ2-2; v_call: TRBV30; d_call: -; cdr3_aa: CAWKMTKNTGELFF
j_call: TRBJ2-5; v_call: TRBV27; d_call: -; cdr3_aa: CASSVLEQETQYF
j_call: TRBJ2-4; v_call: TRBV28; d_call: -; cdr3_aa: CASSSYRPKNIQYF
j_call: TRBJ2-5; v_call: TRBV7-7; d_call: -; cdr3_aa: CASSQLQETQYF
j_call: TRBJ2-3; v_call: TRBV2; d_call: TRBD1; cdr3_aa: CASSVQGTDTQYF
j_call: TRBJ2-7; v_call: TRBV11-2; d_call: TRBD2; cdr3_aa: CASSFSSGSLYEQYF
j_call: TRBJ2-1; v_call: TRBV5-6; d_call: -; cdr3_aa: CASRTGGSYNEQFF
j_call: TRBJ1-1; v_call: TRBV28; d_call: -; cdr3_aa: CASRSGFTEAFF
j_call: TRBJ2-3; v_call: TRBV7-2; d_call: -; cdr3_aa: CASSFRRDTDTQYF
j_call: TRBJ1-2; v_call: TRBV2; d_call: TRBD1; cdr3_aa: CASSQGGSRPGGYTF
j_call: TRBJ1-1; v_call: TRBV5-1; d_call: -; cdr3_aa: CASSLNRPNTEAFF
j_call: TRBJ1-1; v_call: TRBV5-1; d_call: -; cdr3_aa: CASSVPTGVNTEAFF
j_call: TRBJ1-1; v_call: TRBV7-9; d_call: -; cdr3_aa: CASSLGANTEAFF
j_call: TRBJ2-1; v_call: TRBV27; d_call: -; cdr3_aa: CASSLQPRDKQFF
j_call: TRBJ1-6; v_call: TRBV10-3; d_call: TRBD1; cdr3_aa: CAIRDREGNSPLHF
j_call: TRBJ2-5; v_call: TRBV7-3; d_call: TRBD1; cdr3_aa: CASSPGQGMKTQYF
j_call: TRBJ2-3; v_call: TRBV7-3; d_call: TRBD2; cdr3_aa: CASSALPTSGSFGTDTQYF
j_call: TRBJ2-1; v_call: TRBV5-1; d_call: -; cdr3_aa: CASSADLGGVRSSEQFF
j_call: TRBJ2-7; v_call: TRBV2; d_call: TRBD1; cdr3_aa: CASSEVTGRRYEQYF
j_call: TRBJ2-3; v_call: TRBV27; d_call: -; cdr3_aa: CASRKDSEDTQYF
j_call: TRBJ2-5; v_call: TRBV14; d_call: -; cdr3_aa: CASKRRAGETQYF
j_call: TRBJ2-5; v_call: TRBV10-3; d_call: TRBD2; cdr3_aa: CAISAGTSGRETQYF
j_call: TRBJ2-4; v_call: TRBV28; d_call: -; cdr3_aa: CASRSGTKGNIQYF
j_call: TRBJ1-5; v_call: TRBV19; d_call: TRBD1; cdr3_aa: CASSSGTGVSGQPQHF
j_call: TRBJ1-3; v_call: TRBV5-1; d_call: TRBD1; cdr3_aa: CASSLLSGGSGNTIYF
j_call: TRBJ2-1; v_call: TRBV3-1/TRBV3-2; d_call: -; cdr3_aa: CASSTGNSMVGEQFF
j_call: TRBJ1-2; v_call: TRBV2; d_call: TRBD1; cdr3_aa: CASREQGARGYGYTF
j_call: TRBJ1-3; v_call: TRBV20-1; d_call: -; cdr3_aa: CSASLVGSGNTIYF
j_call: TRBJ2-1; v_call: TRBV30; d_call: TRBD2; cdr3_aa: CAWSPPRTSSYNEQFF
j_call: TRBJ1-1; v_call: TRBV12-5; d_call: -; cdr3_aa: CASGLGNLNTEAFF
j_call: TRBJ2-2; v_call: TRBV6-5; d_call: -; cdr3_aa: CASSYAGELFF
j_call: TRBJ1-1; v_call: TRBV19; d_call: -; cdr3_aa: CASSISGFSAFF
j_call: TRBJ1-3; v_call: TRBV3-1/TRBV3-2; d_call: -; cdr3_aa: CASSQGVSGNTIYF
j_call: TRBJ2-5; v_call: TRBV7-9; d_call: -; cdr3_aa: CASSFTGTQYF
j_call: TRBJ2-5; v_call: TRBV7-9; d_call: TRBD1; cdr3_aa: CASSPGTGVVGETQYF
j_call: TRBJ2-7; v_call: TRBV23-1; d_call: TRBD1; cdr3_aa: CASGDRDRNYEQYF
j_call: TRBJ1-1; v_call: TRBV6-5; d_call: -; cdr3_aa: CASSSGHSLNTEAFF
j_call: TRBJ1-1; v_call: TRBV2; d_call: -; cdr3_aa: CASSGQGRNTEAFF
j_call: TRBJ2-7; v_call: TRBV7-3; d_call: -; cdr3_aa: CASSPGREPYEQYF
j_call: TRBJ2-7; v_call: TRBV28; d_call: -; cdr3_aa: CASSSLFSPVLSYEQYF
j_call: TRBJ2-1; v_call: TRBV7-9; d_call: -; cdr3_aa: CASSFSNEQFF
j_call: TRBJ1-4; v_call: TRBV5-1; d_call: TRBD1; cdr3_aa: CASSLATGGFYTANEKLFF
j_call: TRBJ2-7; v_call: TRBV6-6; d_call: TRBD2; cdr3_aa: CASSLAGAGGYEQYF
j_call: TRBJ1-4; v_call: TRBV29-1; d_call: TRBD1; cdr3_aa: CSVQRTGGKLFF
j_call: TRBJ1-6; v_call: TRBV19; d_call: -; cdr3_aa: CASSRRGQQGNSPLHF
j_call: TRBJ2-2; v_call: TRBV6-2/TRBV6-3; d_call: -; cdr3_aa: CASSYSSPGIFTGELFF
j_call: TRBJ2-1; v_call: TRBV9; d_call: TRBD1; cdr3_aa: CASSVEGQAHTYNEQFF
j_call: TRBJ2-4; v_call: TRBV6-1; d_call: -; cdr3_aa: CASSDSRRVGAKNIQYF
j_call: TRBJ2-3; v_call: TRBV13; d_call: TRBD2; cdr3_aa: CASSLRLASTDTQYF
j_call: TRBJ2-2; v_call: TRBV4-1; d_call: TRBD1; cdr3_aa: CASSYRGRRTGELFF
j_call: TRBJ2-2; v_call: TRBV5-1; d_call: TRBD2; cdr3_aa: CASSLPGTSGPNTGELFF
j_call: TRBJ2-7; v_call: TRBV19; d_call: -; cdr3_aa: CASSMQGHPSYEQYF
j_call: TRBJ2-3; v_call: TRBV5-4; d_call: -; cdr3_aa: CASSGGPLTQGWGTDTQYF
j_call: TRBJ2-3; v_call: TRBV4-3; d_call: TRBD2; cdr3_aa: CASSQVSGRAGSDTQYF
j_call: TRBJ2-7; v_call: TRBV2; d_call: -; cdr3_aa: CASSVGRGYEQYF
j_call: TRBJ2-1; v_call: TRBV9; d_call: TRBD2; cdr3_aa: CASSVAYTSGIEQFF
j_call: TRBJ1-4; v_call: TRBV28; d_call: TRBD1; cdr3_aa: CASSNRDRAFF
j_call: TRBJ2-1; v_call: TRBV27; d_call: -; cdr3_aa: CASSLAAGTPSPDAYNEQFF